This T cell receptor (beta chain) was captured in a study of ipilimumab plus nivolumab after autologous stem cell transplantation. Study-level information: Patients received a median of about 5 ipilimumab and roughly 8 nivolumab doses.

The repertoire was sequenced with immunoSEQ multiplex PCR; TCRdb's copy has only in-frame clones and lacks some. Of 84,000 or so clones in the sample, about 83% were seen once. J lost 1 base, V lost 8 bases, and 10 bases had no gene match. Germline CDR1 is LNHDA and CDR2 is SQIVND (reference sequence). This CDR3 contains 15 residues. The TCR comes from a male donor with diffuse large B-cell lymphoma. The sequences come from PBMCs, collected in a trial of ipilimumab plus nivolumab as post-transplant consolidation. The V call is TRBV19, the J call TRBJ1-1; 7 bases are shared with TRBD1. The DNA of the CDR3 is TGTGCCAGTCACCCCCGGGACAGACAGAACACTGAAGCTTTCTTT. Its translation: CASHPRDRQNTEAFF.